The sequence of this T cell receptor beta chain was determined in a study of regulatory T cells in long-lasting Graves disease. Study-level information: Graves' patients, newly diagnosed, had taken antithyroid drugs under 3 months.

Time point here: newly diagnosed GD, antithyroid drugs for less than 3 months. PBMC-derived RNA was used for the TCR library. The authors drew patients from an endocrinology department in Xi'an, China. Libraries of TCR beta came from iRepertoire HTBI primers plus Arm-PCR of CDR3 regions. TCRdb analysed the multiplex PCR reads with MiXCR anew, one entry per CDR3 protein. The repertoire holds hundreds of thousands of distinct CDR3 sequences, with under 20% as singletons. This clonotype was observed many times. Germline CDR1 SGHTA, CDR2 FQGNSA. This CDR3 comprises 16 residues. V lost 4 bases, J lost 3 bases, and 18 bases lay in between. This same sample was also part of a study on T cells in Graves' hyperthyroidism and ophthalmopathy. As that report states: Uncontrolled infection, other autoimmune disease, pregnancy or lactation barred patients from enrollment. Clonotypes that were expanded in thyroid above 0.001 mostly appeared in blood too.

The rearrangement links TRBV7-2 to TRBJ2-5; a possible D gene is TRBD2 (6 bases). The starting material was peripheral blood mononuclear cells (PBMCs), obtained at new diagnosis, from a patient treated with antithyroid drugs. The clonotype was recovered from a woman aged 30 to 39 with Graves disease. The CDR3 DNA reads TGTGCCAGCAGCTCACGGGGGTGGTCAGACAAAGAGACCCAGTACTTC. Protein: CASSSRGWSDKETQYF.